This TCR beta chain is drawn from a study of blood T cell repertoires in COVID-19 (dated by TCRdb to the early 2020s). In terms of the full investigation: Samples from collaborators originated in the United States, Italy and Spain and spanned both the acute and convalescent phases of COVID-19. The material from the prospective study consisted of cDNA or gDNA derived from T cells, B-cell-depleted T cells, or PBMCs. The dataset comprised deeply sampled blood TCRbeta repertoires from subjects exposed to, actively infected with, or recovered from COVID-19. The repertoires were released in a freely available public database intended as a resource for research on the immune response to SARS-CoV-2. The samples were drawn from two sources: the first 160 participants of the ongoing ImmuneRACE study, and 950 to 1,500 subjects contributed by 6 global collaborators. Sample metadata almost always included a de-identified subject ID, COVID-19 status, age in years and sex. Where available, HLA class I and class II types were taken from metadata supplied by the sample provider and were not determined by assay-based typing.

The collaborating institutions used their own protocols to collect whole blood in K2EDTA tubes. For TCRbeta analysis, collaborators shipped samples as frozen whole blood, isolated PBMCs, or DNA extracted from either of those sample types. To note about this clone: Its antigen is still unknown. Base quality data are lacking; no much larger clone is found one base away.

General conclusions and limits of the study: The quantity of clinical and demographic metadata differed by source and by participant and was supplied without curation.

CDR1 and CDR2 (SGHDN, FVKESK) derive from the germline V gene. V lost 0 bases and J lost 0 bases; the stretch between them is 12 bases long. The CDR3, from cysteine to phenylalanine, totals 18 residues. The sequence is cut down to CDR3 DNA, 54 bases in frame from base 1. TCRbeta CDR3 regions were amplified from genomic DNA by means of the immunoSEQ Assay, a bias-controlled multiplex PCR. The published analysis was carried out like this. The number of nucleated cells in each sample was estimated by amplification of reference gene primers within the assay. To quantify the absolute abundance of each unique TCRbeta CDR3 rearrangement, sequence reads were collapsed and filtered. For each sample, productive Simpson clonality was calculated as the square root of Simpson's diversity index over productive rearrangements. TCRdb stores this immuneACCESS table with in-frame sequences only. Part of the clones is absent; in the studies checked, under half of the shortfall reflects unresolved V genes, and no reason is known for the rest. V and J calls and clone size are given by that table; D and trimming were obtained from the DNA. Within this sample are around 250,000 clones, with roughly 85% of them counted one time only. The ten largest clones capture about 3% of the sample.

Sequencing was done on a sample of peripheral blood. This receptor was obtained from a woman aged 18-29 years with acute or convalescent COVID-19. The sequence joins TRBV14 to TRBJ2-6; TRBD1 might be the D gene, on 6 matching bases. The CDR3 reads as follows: CASSQERTAVSGANVLTF. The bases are TGTGCCAGCAGCCAAGAAAGGACAGCAGTCTCTGGGGCCAACGTCCTGACTTTC.